The present T cell receptor beta chain was sequenced within a study of T cells after yellow fever vaccination. Study-level findings and limits: The study noted that FACS-sorted repertoires could contain abundant clonotypes contaminating from the bulk population. Across the CD4 and CD8 compartments, a small share of clonotypes was present in both.

There are a few counts of this clonotype. The antigen is unknown. V trimming: 8 bases; J trimming: 2 bases; junction bases outside the gene matches: 11. The CDR3 length is 16 residues. 5'RACE template switching generated TCR cDNA, adding a universal primer site and UMIs. TCRdb independently ran MiXCR on the 5' RACE reads; one entry per CDR3 protein. The table has roughly 260,000 distinct CDR3 sequences, approximately 13% seen once. The V gene is TRBV12-3 or TRBV12-4, the J gene TRBJ2-1, with 8 nucleotides matching TRBD2. This TCR came from a man aged 25 to 45 who received the YFV17D yellow fever vaccine. Sequenced material: CD4+ T cells sorted from PBMCs, taken 45 days after the yellow fever booster vaccination. As DNA, the CDR3 is TGTGCCAGCCGAAACCGGGGGGGTCTTCCCTACAATGAGCAGTTCTTC. Translation gives CASRNRGGLPYNEQFF.